The 20 T cell receptor beta chains given below trace back to one sample, sequenced in a study of Tregs in tolerant kidney transplant recipients. Mixed chimerism was transient after nonmyeloablative marrow transplants from related graft donors. Assay used: immunoSEQ multiplex PCR; TCRdb lists only in-frame clones, some missing. Counted here are 81,000 or so clones, around 90% occurring once; the ten biggest clones make up about 1.6%. The starting material was CD4+ T cells from blood (PBMCs), obtained 24 months after the transplant. The receptors derive from a human patient who received a combined kidney and bone marrow transplant. The graft donor may have contributed some T cells.

This clone was counted a few times. The chain combines TRBV6-6 with TRBJ1-2, with D unresolved. Germline V gene sequence: CDR1 MNHNY, CDR2 SVGAGI (reference sequence). The CDR3 spans 13 residues. V was trimmed by 6 bases and J by 6 bases, leaving 14 bases between them. The CDR3 protein is CASSRVLRDGYTF. CDR3 nucleotides: TGTGCCAGCAGCCGGGTCCTCAGAGATGGCTACACCTTC.

The chain is built from TRBV18 and TRBJ1-4; 8 nucleotides agree with TRBD1. CDR1 and CDR2 (germline): KGHSH, LQKENI. The CDR3 is 16 residues long. V shed 1 base, J shed 5 bases, and the junction held 6 bases outside the gene matches. CDR3 residues: CASSPQGTGLNEKLFF. DNA for the CDR3: TGTGCCAGCTCACCACAGGGGACAGGCTTAAATGAAAAACTGTTTTTT.

CDR3 sequence (DNA): TGTGCCAGCAGGTTGACAGGGGATCAGCCCCAGCATTTT. The encoded protein is CASRLTGDQPQHF. The chain carries TRBV6-6 and TRBJ1-5; TRBD1 aligns across 8 bases. The CDR3 sequence is 13 residues long. The junction had 3 bases not matched to a gene; V was cut back by 6 bases and J by 5 bases. Germline V lookup: CDR1 MNHNY, CDR2 SVGAGI (reference sequence).

The rearrangement links TRBV25-1 to TRBJ2-5; 12 bases fit TRBD2. The J call could be wrong; TRBJ2-7 is a better fit for the DNA end. The CDR3 runs 16 residues. CDR1 MGHDK and CDR2 SYGVNS come from the germline V gene. The CDR3 protein is CASSRGLAGIGYEQYF. CDR3 nucleotides: TGTGCCAGCAGCAGAGGACTAGCGGGAATTGGATACGAGCAGTACTTC.

This clone was observed a single time. CDR3 sequence: CASSFRQPNEQQYF. CDR3 DNA: TGCGCCAGCAGCTTCAGACAGCCTAATGAACAGCAGTACTTC. The genes are TRBV5-1 and TRBJ2-7, with a tentative D call TRBD1 (5 bases). Trimming took 2 bases from V and 8 from J, leaving 17 bases between them. This CDR3 comprises 14 residues. CDR1 and CDR2 (germline): SGHRS, YFSETQ.

The chain employs TRBV11-3 and TRBJ2-1; 9 positions match TRBD2. Germline CDR1 is SGHNT and CDR2 is YENEEA. The V segment lost 2 bases and the J segment 7 bases; nucleotides outside the gene matches: 6. The CDR3 is 15 residues long. DNA of the CDR3: TGTGCCAGCAGCTTATTAGCGGGAGTCGGTAATGAGCAGTTCTTC. Its translation: CASSLLAGVGNEQFF.

The chain is built from TRBV10-3 and TRBJ2-7, with 9 bases fitting TRBD1. The junction had 4 bases not matched to a gene; V was cut back by 3 bases and J by 4 bases. CDR3 length equals 14 residues. The germline CDR1 and CDR2 sequences are ENHRY and SYGVKD. CDR3 loop: CAISENRGPYEQYF. The CDR3 region has the DNA TGTGCCATCAGTGAAAACAGGGGGCCTTACGAGCAGTACTTC.

The chain carries TRBV28 and TRBJ1-1, with D perhaps matching TRBD1 (5 bases). Trimming took 6 bases from V and 4 from J, leaving 12 bases between them. The germline gives CDR1 MDHEN, CDR2 SYDVKM. This CDR3 comprises 13 residues. CDR3 DNA: TGTGCCAGCAGGCTACAGGAAATCACTGAAGCTTTCTTT. Translated: CASRLQEITEAFF.

This clone occurred a few times. The chain recombines TRBV28 with TRBJ1-4; no firm D call. With 0 bases removed from V and 7 bases from J, the gap between germline ends came to 12 bases. CDR1 MDHEN and CDR2 SYDVKM come from the germline V gene. The CDR3 is 15 amino acids. Written as DNA, the CDR3 is TGTGCCAGCAGTTTATGGGACCTTGGAGGTGAAAAACTGTTTTTT. This encodes CASSLWDLGGEKLFF. Combining the CDR3 with reference TRBV28 and TRBJ1-4 gives the whole variable domain DVKVTQSSRYLVKRTGEKVFLECVQDMDHENMFWYRQDPGLGLRLIYFSYDVKMKEKGDIPEGYSVSREKKERFSLILESASTNQTSMYLCASSLWDLGGEKLFFGSGTQLSVL.

The V gene is TRBV5-4, the J gene TRBJ2-5, with 8 bases fitting TRBD2. CDR1 and CDR2 (germline): SGHNT, YYREEE (reference sequence). This CDR3 is 15 amino acids long. V was pared by 1 base and J by 4 bases, with 6 bases of the junction left unmatched. The DNA for the CDR3 is TGTGCCAGCAGCTTGTCGTCGGGGGGGCGAGAGACCCAGTACTTC. Residues: CASSLSSGGRETQYF. Drawing the rest from reference TRBV5-4 and TRBJ2-5, the complete variable domain is ETGVTQSPTHLIKTRGQQVTLRCSSQSGHNTVSWYQQALGQGPQFIFQYYREEENGRGNFPPRFSGLQFPNYSSELNVNALELDDSALYLCASSLSSGGRETQYFGPGTRLLVL.

The rearrangement joins TRBV27 to TRBJ1-5, with a tentative D call TRBD1 (6 bases). Trimming shortened V by 2 bases and J by 4 bases, and 6 bases separated the two germline ends. Germline loops: CDR1 MNHEY, CDR2 SMNVEV (reference sequence). The CDR3 loop spans 13 amino acids. The CDR3 sequence is CASSLRGNQPQHF. The CDR3 DNA sequence: TGTGCCAGCAGTTTAAGGGGGAATCAGCCCCAGCATTTT.

This chain's CDR3 is CASSVRLADTDTQYF. CDR3 DNA sequence: TGTGCCAGCAGCGTAAGACTAGCTGACACAGATACGCAGTATTTT. The chain links TRBV9 to TRBJ2-3; 7 bases are shared with TRBD2. The length of the CDR3 is 15 residues. V shed 1 base, J shed 2 bases, and the junction held 4 bases outside the gene matches. CDR1 and CDR2 from the germline V gene are SGDLS and YYNGEE.

The chain joins TRBV6-5 to TRBJ1-4, with D uncertain. CDR3 size: 14 residues. CDR1 and CDR2 (germline): MNHEY, SVGAGI. Trimming pared 6 bases from V and 1 base from J, leaving 9 bases between. CDR3 nucleotide sequence: TGTGCCAGCAGGCGAGGGTTAACTAATGAAAAACTGTTTTTT. Residues: CASRRGLTNEKLFF.

The chain couples TRBV5-6 to TRBJ1-3; the D gene is possibly TRBD1 (5 bases). This CDR3 spans 16 amino acids. From germline, CDR1 is SGHDT and CDR2 YYEEEE. The germline V and J ends were trimmed by 4 bases and 0 bases, with 14 bases remaining between them. The CDR3 DNA follows: TGTGCCAGCAGCCTCCTCCGGGGGAACTCTGGAAACACCATATATTTT. Its protein is CASSLLRGNSGNTIYF.

This clone showed up just once. The chain couples TRBV10-1 to TRBJ1-5; 7 bases line up with TRBD1. Germline trimming cut 6 bases from V and 2 bases from J; bases unmatched to any gene: 13. This CDR3 has 17 residues. The germline gives CDR1 WNHNN, CDR2 SYGVQD (reference sequence). CDR3 sequence (DNA): TGCGCCAGCAGCACCGACAGGGAGTGGTATGGCAATCAGCCCCAGCATTTT. Encoded protein: CASSTDREWYGNQPQHF.

The chain joins TRBV7-2 to TRBJ2-7; 8 bases align to TRBD2. There are 15 residues in the CDR3. Germline-derived CDR1 and CDR2 are SGHTA and FQGNSA. V lost 2 bases, J lost 6 bases, and 9 bases stayed unmatched. The CDR3 nucleotides read TGTGCCAGCAGCTTAAAGAGCGGGGGATTTGTCGAGCAGTACTTC. It specifies CASSLKSGGFVEQYF.

This clone has only one observation. Other nucleotide sequences in the sample specify the same CDR3. The gene calls are TRBV11-2 and TRBJ1-6; D might be TRBD1 (6 bases). This CDR3 comprises 14 residues. Per germline, CDR1 SGHAT and CDR2 FQNNGV. The germline V and J ends were trimmed by 6 bases and 4 bases, with 10 bases remaining between them. CDR3 loop: CASRQGPYNSPLHF. CDR3 sequence (DNA): TGTGCCAGCAGACAGGGTCCATATAATTCACCCCTCCACTTT.

V gene TRBV7-8 combines with J gene TRBJ2-3; D possibly corresponds to TRBD1 (5 bases). Trimming left V 4 bases short and J 0 bases short, with 17 bases between. CDR3 length: 17 amino acids. In germline, CDR1 is SGHVS, CDR2 FQNEAQ. The CDR3 here is CASSWGEDGGSTDTQYF. Written as DNA, the CDR3 is TGTGCCAGCAGCTGGGGCGAAGACGGCGGTAGCACAGATACGCAGTATTTT.

The rearrangement joins TRBV5-1 to TRBJ2-1, with 7 bases that match TRBD1. Trimming cost V 0 bases and J 5 bases; bases outside gene matches: 5. Germline V gene lookup returns CDR1 SGHRS and CDR2 YFSETQ. The length of the CDR3 is 15 residues. DNA of the CDR3: TGCGCCAGCAGCTTGGGACAGGGAGAAAACAATGAGCAGTTCTTC. It translates to CASSLGQGENNEQFF.

The chain is built from TRBV5-5 and TRBJ1-1, with D maybe TRBD1 (5 bases). CDR1 and CDR2 (germline): SGHKS, YYEKEE (reference sequence). The CDR3 contains 14 residues. The V end was cut by 2 bases, the J end by 4 bases, with 12 bases between. The chain's CDR3 is CASSFSGRGTEAFF. In DNA form, the CDR3 reads TGTGCCAGCAGCTTCTCAGGGAGGGGCACTGAAGCTTTCTTT.